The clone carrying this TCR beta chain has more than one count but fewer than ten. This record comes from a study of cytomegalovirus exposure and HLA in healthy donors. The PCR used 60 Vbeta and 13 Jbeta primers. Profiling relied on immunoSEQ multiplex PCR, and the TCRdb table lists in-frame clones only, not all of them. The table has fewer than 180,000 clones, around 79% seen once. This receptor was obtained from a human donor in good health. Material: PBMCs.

The DNA of the CDR3 is TGCGCCAGCAGCCCGACAGTCTCCTACGAGCAGTACTTC. This translates into CASSPTVSYEQYF. The chain recombines TRBV5-1 with TRBJ2-7; D possibly corresponds to TRBD1 (5 bases). Looked up from germline, CDR1 is SGHRS and CDR2 is YFSETQ. V gave up 4 bases and J gave up 0 bases, with 8 bases separating them. This CDR3 comprises 13 residues.